This is a list of T cell receptor beta chains from one sample in a study of CD8+ T cells in alopecia areata. TCRdb's table, derived via immunoSEQ multiplex PCR, lists solely in-frame clones and lacks some. The sample holds 100,000 to 120,000 clones; 58% are singletons and the top ten take about 23%. The material sequenced was NKG2D-low CD8+ T cells sorted from blood. Every receptor here comes from a human donor with alopecia areata. The conserved cysteine and the conserved F or W are not part of the CDR3 here. Each record gives: D gene, V gene, CDR3 length, CDR3 protein. D genes are given only for firm matches.

D gene: TRBD2; V gene: TRBV4-1; CDR3 length: 14; CDR3 protein: ASSHPFPGGAYEQY
D gene: NA; V gene: TRBV27; CDR3 length: 10; CDR3 protein: ASSENLETQY
D gene: TRBD2; V gene: TRBV5-4; CDR3 length: 13; CDR3 protein: ASSLTSGLNNEQF
D gene: TRBD1; V gene: TRBV2; CDR3 length: 13; CDR3 protein: ASSRFGQGKETQY
D gene: NA; V gene: TRBV5-6; CDR3 length: 12; CDR3 protein: ASSFSGFFYEQY
D gene: NA; V gene: TRBV4-1; CDR3 length: 11; CDR3 protein: ASSQAPDNEQF
D gene: NA; V gene: TRBV23-1; CDR3 length: 16; CDR3 protein: ASSQSPGGHRVWETQY
D gene: NA; V gene: TRBV5-6; CDR3 length: 12; CDR3 protein: ASSGAGFPTEAF
D gene: NA; V gene: TRBV14; CDR3 length: 11; CDR3 protein: ASSRSGVQTYT
D gene: NA; V gene: TRBV2; CDR3 length: 14; CDR3 protein: ASSEFVQSDTGELF
D gene: NA; V gene: TRBV9; CDR3 length: 13; CDR3 protein: ASSVDGDGPWGAF
D gene: NA; V gene: TRBV19; CDR3 length: 12; CDR3 protein: ASSTYGQQETQY
D gene: NA; V gene: TRBV7-9; CDR3 length: 14; CDR3 protein: ASSLDFGGLGDTQY
D gene: NA; V gene: TRBV9; CDR3 length: 11; CDR3 protein: ASSVVSSDTQY
D gene: TRBD2; V gene: TRBV9; CDR3 length: 12; CDR3 protein: ASSPLGLAGSEF
D gene: TRBD1; V gene: TRBV6-1; CDR3 length: 13; CDR3 protein: ASSADRESNQPQH
D gene: NA; V gene: TRBV9; CDR3 length: 12; CDR3 protein: ASSVVGDQETQY
D gene: NA; V gene: TRBV2; CDR3 length: 13; CDR3 protein: ASHIRDTTNYGYT
D gene: NA; V gene: TRBV27; CDR3 length: 12; CDR3 protein: ASSLADYPHEQF
D gene: TRBD2; V gene: TRBV9; CDR3 length: 12; CDR3 protein: ASSGLAGGYEQY
D gene: NA; V gene: TRBV27; CDR3 length: 12; CDR3 protein: ASSRGLVQETQY
D gene: NA; V gene: TRBV6-5; CDR3 length: 11; CDR3 protein: ASSYSPEAEAF
D gene: TRBD2; V gene: TRBV10-3; CDR3 length: 13; CDR3 protein: AISLRGGEQETQY
D gene: NA; V gene: TRBV9; CDR3 length: 11; CDR3 protein: ASSGKETYGYT
D gene: TRBD2; V gene: TRBV9; CDR3 length: 12; CDR3 protein: ASSPVRGEGEQY
D gene: NA; V gene: TRBV19; CDR3 length: 11; CDR3 protein: ASSWAPGGELF
D gene: NA; V gene: TRBV6-1; CDR3 length: 11; CDR3 protein: ASKREGSYEQY
D gene: NA; V gene: TRBV19; CDR3 length: 9; CDR3 protein: ASSTPGELF
D gene: TRBD1; V gene: TRBV7-7; CDR3 length: 13; CDR3 protein: ASSSGQGRTDTQY
D gene: NA; V gene: TRBV5-1; CDR3 length: 11; CDR3 protein: ASSSRGNTEAF
D gene: TRBD1; V gene: TRBV2; CDR3 length: 13; CDR3 protein: ASSEAGQGGSGYT
D gene: NA; V gene: TRBV28; CDR3 length: 17; CDR3 protein: ASSSTGSQGRPSSYEQY
D gene: NA; V gene: TRBV19; CDR3 length: 11; CDR3 protein: ASSIAQYNEQF
D gene: NA; V gene: TRBV19; CDR3 length: 16; CDR3 protein: ASIGETDGLYMNTEAF
D gene: NA; V gene: TRBV4-1; CDR3 length: 13; CDR3 protein: ASSQGPGPGTEAF
D gene: NA; V gene: TRBV7-8; CDR3 length: 15; CDR3 protein: ASSLAPWTVLTGELF
D gene: NA; V gene: TRBV2; CDR3 length: 12; CDR3 protein: ASSTGTAYNEQF
D gene: NA; V gene: TRBV7-6; CDR3 length: 10; CDR3 protein: ASSPSPGELF
D gene: TRBD2; V gene: TRBV6-1; CDR3 length: 11; CDR3 protein: ATSSGSSYEQY
D gene: NA; V gene: TRBV10-3; CDR3 length: 10; CDR3 protein: AIRAGSYEQY
D gene: TRBD1; V gene: TRBV5-1; CDR3 length: 12; CDR3 protein: ASSPTGPPYEQY